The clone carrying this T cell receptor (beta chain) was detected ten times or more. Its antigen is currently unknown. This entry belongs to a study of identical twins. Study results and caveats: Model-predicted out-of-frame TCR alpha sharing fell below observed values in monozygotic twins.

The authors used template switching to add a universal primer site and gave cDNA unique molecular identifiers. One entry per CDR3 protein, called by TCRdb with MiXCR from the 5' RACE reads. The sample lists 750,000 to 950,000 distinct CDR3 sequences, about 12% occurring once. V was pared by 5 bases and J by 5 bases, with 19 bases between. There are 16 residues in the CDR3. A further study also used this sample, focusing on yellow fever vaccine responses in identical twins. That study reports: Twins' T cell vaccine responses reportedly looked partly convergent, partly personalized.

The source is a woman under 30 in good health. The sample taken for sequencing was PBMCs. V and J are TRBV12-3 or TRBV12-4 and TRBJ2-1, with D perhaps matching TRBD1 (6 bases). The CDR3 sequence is CASSTRGRGLNNEQFF. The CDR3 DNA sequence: TGTGCCAGCAGTACCAGGGGAAGAGGGCTCAACAATGAGCAGTTCTTC.